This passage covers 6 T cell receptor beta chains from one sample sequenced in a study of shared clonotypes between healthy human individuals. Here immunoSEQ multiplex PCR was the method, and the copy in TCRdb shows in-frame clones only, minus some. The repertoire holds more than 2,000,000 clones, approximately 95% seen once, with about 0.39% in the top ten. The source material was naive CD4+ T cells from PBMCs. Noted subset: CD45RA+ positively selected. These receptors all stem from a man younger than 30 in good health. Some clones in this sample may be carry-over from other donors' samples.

The CDR3: CASSHGGTDTQYF. The CDR3 DNA sequence: TGTGCCAGCAGTCACGGAGGCACAGATACGCAGTATTTT. The chain uses TRBV28 and TRBJ2-3; D call uncertain. Per the germline V gene, CDR1 is MDHEN and CDR2 is SYDVKM. The V end was cut by 5 bases, the J end by 1 base, with 7 bases between. There are 13 residues in the CDR3.

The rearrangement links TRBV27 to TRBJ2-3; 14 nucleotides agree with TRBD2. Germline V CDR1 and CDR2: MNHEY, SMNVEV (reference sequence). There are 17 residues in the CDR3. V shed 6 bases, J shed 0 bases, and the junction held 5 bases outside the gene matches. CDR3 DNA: TGTGCCAGCAGCGGGACTAGCGGGAGATTTAGCACAGATACGCAGTATTTT. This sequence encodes CASSGTSGRFSTDTQYF.

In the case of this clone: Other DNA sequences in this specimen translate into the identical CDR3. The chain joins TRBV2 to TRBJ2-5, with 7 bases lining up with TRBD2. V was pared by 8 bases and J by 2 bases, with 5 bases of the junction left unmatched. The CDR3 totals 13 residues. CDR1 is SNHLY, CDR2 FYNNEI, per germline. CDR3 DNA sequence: TGTGCCAGCTCGGGGGAGGGACAAGAGACCCAGTACTTC. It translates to CASSGEGQETQYF.

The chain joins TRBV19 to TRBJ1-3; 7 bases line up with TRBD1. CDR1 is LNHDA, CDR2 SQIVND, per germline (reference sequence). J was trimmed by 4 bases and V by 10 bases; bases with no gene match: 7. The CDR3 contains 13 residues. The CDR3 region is CATTGAQGNTIYF. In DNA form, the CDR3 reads TGTGCCACAACAGGGGCGCAGGGAAACACCATATATTTT. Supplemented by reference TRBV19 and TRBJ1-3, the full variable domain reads DGGITQSPKYLFRKEGQNVTLSCEQNLNHDAMYWYRQDPGQGLRLIYYSQIVNDFQKGDIAEGYSVSREKKESFPLTVTSAQKNPTAFYLCATTGAQGNTIYFGEGSWLTVV.

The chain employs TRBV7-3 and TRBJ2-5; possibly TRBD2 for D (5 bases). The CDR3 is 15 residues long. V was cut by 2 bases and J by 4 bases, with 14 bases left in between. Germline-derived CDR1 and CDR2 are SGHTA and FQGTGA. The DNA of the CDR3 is TGTGCCAGCAGCTTATGGCGGGCCCCTCTAGAGACCCAGTACTTC. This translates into CASSLWRAPLETQYF.

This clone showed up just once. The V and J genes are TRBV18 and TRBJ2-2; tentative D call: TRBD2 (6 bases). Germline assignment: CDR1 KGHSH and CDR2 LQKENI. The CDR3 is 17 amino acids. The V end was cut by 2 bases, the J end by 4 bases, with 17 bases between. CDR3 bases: TGTGCCAGCTCACCAAACGCGGGGTTATCGTTCACCGGGGAGCTGTTTTTT. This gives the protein CASSPNAGLSFTGELFF.